Following are 7 T cell receptor beta chains from one sample sequenced in a study of cytotoxic CD8 clonotypes in ibrutinib-treated CLL. Assay: immunoSEQ multiplex PCR; the TCRdb copy retains only in-frame clones and omits some. This repertoire shows roughly 49,000 clones, roughly 83% found once; its top ten account for roughly 20%. Sequencing was performed on PBMCs, taken after 24 months of ibrutinib treatment. The receptor set was obtained from a human donor with chronic lymphocytic leukemia.

The chain recombines TRBV5-6 with TRBJ2-1; TRBD2 matches at 12 bases. Germline CDR1 reads SGHDT; CDR2 reads YYEEEE. J was trimmed by 8 bases and V by 4 bases; bases with no gene match: 7. The CDR3 is 15 amino acids. The CDR3, as DNA: TGTGCCAGCAGCGCCCTAGCGGGAGGGGTTTATGAGCAGTTCTTC. Translated, it gives CASSALAGGVYEQFF.

V usage is TRBV6-1 and J usage is TRBJ2-3; tentative D call: TRBD2 (5 bases). V was clipped by 3 bases and J by 4 bases, with 14 bases between them. The CDR3 contains 15 residues. Germline CDR1 MNHNS, CDR2 SASEGT. DNA for the CDR3: TGTGCCAGCAGTGATGTGGGCGGGTTGGCAGATACGCAGTATTTT. Translated: CASSDVGGLADTQYF.

V gene TRBV27 combines with J gene TRBJ2-7; D is perhaps TRBD1 or TRBD2 (5 bases each). Germline V gene lookup returns CDR1 MNHEY and CDR2 SMNVEV (reference sequence). V gave up 6 bases and J gave up 0 bases, with 6 bases separating them. The CDR3 runs to 12 residues. CDR3 DNA: TGTGCCAGCAGGGGGGTCTCCTACGAGCAGTACTTC. It yields the protein CASRGVSYEQYF.

Remarks on this clone: One junction end disagrees with the germline gene, perhaps due to a read error. The V call is TRBV7-8, the J call TRBJ2-7; 8 bases are shared with TRBD2. This CDR3 spans 14 amino acids. Germline loops: CDR1 SGHVS, CDR2 FQNEAQ. The CDR3 DNA reads as TGTGCCAGCACCCCGGGGGGGGGCGGGTACGAGCAGTGCTTC. Its protein product is CASTPGGGGYEQCF.

The chain is built from TRBV6-1 and TRBJ1-3, with 7 bases lining up with TRBD1. The CDR3 has 15 residues. Trimming removed 8 bases from V and 0 bases from J; junction bases left unmatched: 7. The germline V gene has CDR1 MNHNS and CDR2 SASEGT. The CDR3 loop is CASAQDRFSGNTIYF. CDR3 nucleotide sequence: TGTGCCAGCGCCCAGGACAGGTTCTCTGGAAACACCATATATTTT.

CDR3 DNA sequence: TGTGCCAGTAGTCCGACAGGGCAAGAGACCCAGTACTTC. As protein: CASSPTGQETQYF. This sequence joins TRBV19 and TRBJ2-5; TRBD1 aligns across 7 bases. The CDR3 spans 13 residues. After removal of 5 bases from V and 2 bases from J, the junction contained 2 bases not matched to a gene. CDR1 and CDR2 from the germline V gene are LNHDA and SQIVND (reference sequence).

J is TRBJ1-1 and V is TRBV11-2, with D unclear. The V and J ends lost 7 bases and 1 base respectively, with 7 bases between them. The germline V gene has CDR1 SGHAT and CDR2 FQNNGV. CDR3 length: 12 amino acids. The chain's CDR3 is CASNVPNTEAFF. CDR3 sequence (DNA): TGTGCCAGCAACGTCCCGAACACTGAAGCTTTCTTT.